The clone carrying this TCR beta chain was seen at least ten times. Its cognate antigen is unknown. Amplified TCR beta CDR3 regions derived from RNA transcripts. TCR CDR3 regions were first amplified by RT-PCR with HTBI primers. TCRdb analysed the multiplex PCR reads with MiXCR anew, one entry per CDR3 protein. Seen here are some 460,000 distinct CDR3 sequences, 15% to 19% observed once, and the top ten hold 7.5% to 8%. Trimming removed 1 base from V and 2 bases from J, with 14 bases in between. CDR1 and CDR2 from the germline V gene are LGHDT and YNNKEL (reference sequence). There are 16 residues in the CDR3. The source of the sample is a study of T cells in Graves' hyperthyroidism and ophthalmopathy. Whole-study findings and limits: Ophthalmopathy was model-predicted a median roughly 6.5 months pre-onset.

Graves' hyperthyroidism was deemed stable given no ophthalmopathy progression within 18 months. The diagnoses drew upon clinical symptoms, serum thyroxine and TRAb, thyroid ultrasound and orbital computed tomography. A roughly 10 ml volume of fresh peripheral blood provided the PBMCs. Sample: blood. This chain uses TRBV3-1 with TRBJ2-5; either TRBD1 or TRBD2 may supply D (5 bases each). This clonotype was obtained from a young woman with Graves' hyperthyroidism. CDR3 sequence (DNA): TGTGCCAGCAGCCAAGGGGGGACCCTAACTCAAGAGACCCAGTACTTC. This sequence encodes CASSQGGTLTQETQYF.